The 11 T cell receptor beta chains below all came from one sample that was sequenced in a study of T cell responses to AZD1222 COVID-19 vaccine. Using immunoSEQ multiplex PCR, the repertoire was profiled, and TCRdb retains in-frame clones only, with some absent. The repertoire holds 50,000 to 65,000 clones, with approximately 86% as singletons. The source material was peripheral blood, sampled 28 days after the second AZD1222 dose. The receptor source for this set is an adult who received the AZD1222 COVID-19 vaccine.

This chain uses TRBV28 with TRBJ2-3, with 8 bases that match TRBD2. This CDR3 spans 14 amino acids. The V and J ends lost 5 bases and 5 bases, in that order; junction bases with no gene match: 6. CDR1 MDHEN and CDR2 SYDVKM come from the germline V gene. CDR3 sequence (DNA): TGTGCCAGCAGTAGAGCGGGAGTCTTAGATACGCAGTATTTT. This encodes CASSRAGVLDTQYF.

This clone was picked up a small number of times. This chain links TRBV14 with TRBJ1-4, with D unresolved. The CDR3 has 16 amino acids. Germline V lookup: CDR1 SGHDN, CDR2 FVKESK. Trimming pared 0 bases from V and 8 bases from J, leaving 16 bases between. In nucleotides, the CDR3 is TGTGCCAGCAGCCAAGATCTAGGGCGGCCCGGGGAAAAACTGTTTTTT. Its protein is CASSQDLGRPGEKLFF.

The chain employs TRBV7-2 and TRBJ2-7; 10 bases fit TRBD2. The CDR3 sequence is 15 residues long. Trimming removed 5 bases from V and 2 bases from J; junction bases left unmatched: 6. Per the germline V gene, CDR1 is SGHTA and CDR2 is FQGNSA. CDR3 region: CASSRSSGGTYEQYF. CDR3 DNA: TGTGCCAGCAGCAGGTCTAGCGGGGGCACCTACGAGCAGTACTTC.

This chain joins TRBV5-1 and TRBJ2-1; D gene unclear. V lost 0 bases, J lost 10 bases, and 8 bases lay in between. Germline V lookup: CDR1 SGHRS, CDR2 YFSETQ. This CDR3 spans 12 amino acids. The CDR3 DNA reads as TGCGCCAGCAGCTTGGCCGGCGGAGAGCAGTTCTTC. This encodes CASSLAGGEQFF.

This chain uses TRBV5-1 with TRBJ2-1; TRBD1 agrees at 11 bases. Germline V gene sequence: CDR1 SGHRS, CDR2 YFSETQ. The CDR3 spans 15 residues. The V segment lost 4 bases and the J segment 6 bases; nucleotides outside the gene matches: 6. CDR3 sequence reads: CASSTGTGGSNEQFF. Written as DNA, the CDR3 is TGCGCCAGCAGCACCGGGACAGGGGGTAGCAATGAGCAGTTCTTC. Filled out from reference TRBV5-1 and TRBJ2-1, the complete variable domain reads KAGVTQTPRYLIKTRGQQVTLSCSPISGHRSVSWYQQTPGQGLQFLFEYFSETQRNKGNFPGRFSGRQFSNSRSEMNVSTLELGDSALYLCASSTGTGGSNEQFFGPGTRLTVL.

This clone was seen once. The chain couples TRBV5-6 to TRBJ1-6, with D uncertain. Germline assignment: CDR1 SGHDT and CDR2 YYEEEE. V lost 0 bases and J lost 4, with 8 bases in between. The CDR3 has 15 amino acids. The CDR3 spells CASSLVRTYNSPLHF. The CDR3 DNA is TGTGCCAGCAGCTTGGTCCGGACTTATAATTCACCCCTCCACTTT.

This chain uses TRBV6-6 with TRBJ2-7, with TRBD1 identical over 8 bases. Trimming removed 5 bases from V and 3 bases from J; junction bases left unmatched: 6. The CDR3 sequence is 14 residues long. CDR1 and CDR2 (germline): MNHNY, SVGAGI (reference sequence). This chain's CDR3 is CASSTGQALYEQYF. The CDR3 bases are TGTGCCAGCAGTACGGGACAGGCACTCTACGAGCAGTACTTC.

The chain employs TRBV27 and TRBJ1-2; the match to TRBD1 covers 7 bases. Germline CDR1 MNHEY, CDR2 SMNVEV (reference sequence). V was pared by 6 bases and J by 0 bases, with 10 bases of the junction left unmatched. CDR3 length: 16 residues. The CDR3 region is CASSSSPTGSNYGYTF. The CDR3 nucleotides read TGTGCCAGCAGCTCTAGCCCGACAGGGTCTAACTATGGCTACACCTTC.

This chain links TRBV27 with TRBJ2-7, with 10 bases identical to TRBD1. The CDR3 covers 18 residues. Germline lookup yields CDR1 MNHEY and CDR2 SMNVEV (reference sequence). J was trimmed by 0 bases and V by 6 bases; bases with no gene match: 14. CDR3 nucleotides: TGTGCCAGCAGCGACAACTCTTACCGGGACAGGGGCTCCTACGAGCAGTACTTC. Translating it yields CASSDNSYRDRGSYEQYF.

The CDR3 region is CASSLGENYGYTF. In nucleotides, the CDR3 is TGTGCCAGCAGCTTAGGCGAAAACTATGGCTACACCTTC. The genes are TRBV7-9 and TRBJ1-2; unclear D gene. The CDR3 runs 13 residues. V dropped 1 base and J dropped 2 bases, with 5 bases sitting between them. The V gene's germline CDR1 is SEHNR and CDR2 FQNEAQ (reference sequence).

This chain joins TRBV6-2 or TRBV6-3 and TRBJ2-7; D might be TRBD2 (6 bases). V was clipped by 5 bases and J by 8 bases, with 16 bases between them. The length of the CDR3 is 13 residues. CDR1 and CDR2 (germline): MNHEY, SVGEGT. The CDR3 region has the DNA TGTGCCAGCAGTACGGACTACACTACGAAGCAGTACTTC. Its translation: CASSTDYTTKQYF.